A single sample is the source of the 30 T cell receptor beta chains below, sequenced in a study of siplizumab effects on memory and regulatory T cells. Sequencing was performed with immunoSEQ multiplex PCR; in TCRdb, only in-frame clones are kept and a portion is missing. The sample contains about 100,000 clones, roughly 90% of which appear only once. Sequencing input: CD4+ T cells sorted from blood. All receptors come from a human donor in good health.

Worth noting for this clone: This CDR3 is also generated by other DNA sequences in the sample. The V call is TRBV7-9, the J call TRBJ2-2, with no clear D. V lost 1 base, J lost 8 bases, and 8 bases lay in between. The CDR3 covers 13 residues. Germline loops: CDR1 SEHNR, CDR2 FQNEAQ (reference sequence). CDR3 sequence (DNA): TGTGCCAGCAGCTTAGTTGGTGTTGGGGAGCTGTTTTTT. Protein: CASSLVGVGELFF.

The chain recombines TRBV20-1 with TRBJ2-5, with TRBD1 matching 10 bases. The CDR3 contains 11 residues. Trimming took 8 bases from V and 5 from J; bases not matched to a gene: 2. The germline V gene encodes CDR1 DFQATT and CDR2 SNEGSKA (reference sequence). CDR3 coding DNA: TGCAGTCCGGGACAGGGGGAGACCCAGTACTTC. This sequence encodes CSPGQGETQYF.

The rearrangement links TRBV5-4 to TRBJ2-7, with D possibly being TRBD1 (6 bases). There are 15 residues in the CDR3. V shed 4 bases and J shed 0 bases, with 14 bases lying between them. Germline V gene lookup returns CDR1 SGHNT and CDR2 YYREEE (reference sequence). The CDR3 spells CASSVTTGFSYEQYF. As DNA, the CDR3 is TGTGCCAGCAGCGTCACTACAGGGTTCTCCTACGAGCAGTACTTC.

The rearrangement joins TRBV6-1 to TRBJ1-5; D remains ambiguous. V lost 2 bases, J lost 5 bases, and 16 bases lay in between. From germline, CDR1 is MNHNS and CDR2 SASEGT. The CDR3 spans 16 residues. CDR3 residues: CASSENRRGGHQPQHF. In DNA form, the CDR3 reads TGTGCCAGCAGTGAAAATCGACGGGGTGGGCATCAGCCCCAGCATTTT.

J is TRBJ2-2 and V is TRBV11-3; possibly TRBD2 for D (5 bases). Germline V gene lookup returns CDR1 SGHNT and CDR2 YENEEA. The CDR3 runs to 13 residues. Trimming cost V 6 bases and J 5 bases, with 10 bases left between them. As DNA, the CDR3 is TGTGCCAGCAGTCCCCGGAGGACCGGGGAGCTGTTTTTT. It specifies CASSPRRTGELFF.

The chain is built from TRBV28 and TRBJ1-2; tentative D call: TRBD1 (5 bases). The CDR3 consists of 14 residues. Germline V gives CDR1 MDHEN, CDR2 SYDVKM. V shed 5 bases and J shed 7 bases, with 17 bases lying between them. CDR3 loop: CASSKPRGVGGYTF. Here the CDR3 DNA reads TGTGCCAGCAGTAAACCGAGAGGGGTGGGTGGCTACACCTTC.

The J gene is TRBJ1-2, the V gene TRBV25-1; a weak D match, TRBD1 (5 bases). There are 13 residues in the CDR3. V lost 3 bases, J lost 2 bases, and 7 bases lay in between. Germline lookup yields CDR1 MGHDK and CDR2 SYGVNS. The CDR3 DNA sequence: TGTGCCAGCAGTGATTCAGGGAACTATGGCTACACCTTC. Its protein is CASSDSGNYGYTF.

CDR3 in amino acids: CASSPSNLATDTQYF. The CDR3 nucleotides are TGTGCCAGCTCACCTTCTAACCTGGCAACAGATACGCAGTATTTT. The rearrangement joins TRBV18 to TRBJ2-3; D not resolved. This CDR3 spans 15 amino acids. V lost 3 bases to trimming and J lost 3 bases, with 13 bases between them. CDR1 is KGHSH, CDR2 LQKENI, per germline.

V gene TRBV11-3 combines with J gene TRBJ1-1; D unclear. This CDR3 region has 14 residues. From germline, CDR1 is SGHNT and CDR2 YENEEA. V was clipped by 1 base and J by 2 bases, with 8 bases between them. Written as DNA, the CDR3 is TGTGCCAGCAGCTTAGGCGGAGGAAACACTGAAGCTTTCTTT. Its translation: CASSLGGGNTEAFF.

J is TRBJ1-3 and V is TRBV11-3; D unclear. Germline V gives CDR1 SGHNT, CDR2 YENEEA. The V end was cut by 7 bases, the J end by 3 bases, with 7 bases between. The length of the CDR3 is 12 residues. The CDR3, as DNA: TGTGCCAGCATAGGCGGTGGAAACACCATATATTTT. Translated: CASIGGGNTIYF.

The gene calls are TRBV19 and TRBJ2-1; D might be TRBD1 or TRBD2, each matching 5 bases. Looked up from germline, CDR1 is LNHDA and CDR2 is SQIVND (reference sequence). V was trimmed by 4 bases and J by 5 bases, leaving 18 bases between them. This CDR3 spans 16 amino acids. CDR3 in DNA: TGTGCCAGTAGTACCATCTTCGAGGGGACCCACAATGAGCAGTTCTTC. Protein product: CASSTIFEGTHNEQFF.

The chain recombines TRBV7-8 with TRBJ2-1, with D possibly being TRBD1 (6 bases). Germline V gives CDR1 SGHVS, CDR2 FQNEAQ. This CDR3 is 13 amino acids long. Trimming removed 4 bases at V and 7 bases at J, with 11 bases between. CDR3 loop: CASSSGVWNEQFF. The DNA for the CDR3 is TGTGCCAGCAGCTCAGGGGTCTGGAATGAGCAGTTCTTC.

The chain couples TRBV18 to TRBJ2-2; D might be TRBD1 (5 bases). The V gene's germline CDR1 is KGHSH and CDR2 LQKENI. V lost 4 bases, J lost 7 bases, and 16 bases lay in between. This CDR3 has 15 residues. The CDR3 region is CASSLEPLGRGELFF. The CDR3 coding sequence is TGTGCCAGCTCACTTGAACCTCTGGGGCGCGGGGAGCTGTTTTTT. Based on the CDR3 plus reference TRBV18 and TRBJ2-2, the full variable domain is NAGVMQNPRHLVRRRGQEARLRCSPMKGHSHVYWYRQLPEEGLKFMVYLQKENIIDESGMPKERFSAEFPKEGPSILRIQQVVRGDSAAYFCASSLEPLGRGELFFGEGSRLTVL.

J is TRBJ2-3 and V is TRBV5-4; the D call may be TRBD1 or TRBD2 (5 bases each). Germline-derived CDR1 and CDR2 are SGHNT and YYREEE (reference sequence). The CDR3 runs to 15 residues. V lost 0 bases, J lost 4 bases, and 12 bases lay in between. The chain's CDR3 is CASSLVMGVADTQYF. The CDR3 bases are TGTGCCAGCAGCTTGGTAATGGGGGTGGCAGATACGCAGTATTTT.

This chain joins TRBV5-1 and TRBJ2-3; 7 bases map to TRBD2. The CDR3 covers 14 residues. The J segment lost 6 bases and the V segment lost 0 bases, leaving 4 bases of the junction unmatched. Per the germline V gene, CDR1 is SGHRS and CDR2 is YFSETQ. The DNA of the CDR3 is TGCGCCAGCAGCTTGGAGCGGGATTTCGATACGCAGTATTTT. Its protein is CASSLERDFDTQYF.

This chain uses TRBV5-1 with TRBJ2-2; D is undetermined. The CDR3 consists of 16 residues. Trimming removed 1 base from V and 2 bases from J, with 12 bases in between. Germline assignment: CDR1 SGHRS and CDR2 YFSETQ. Written as DNA, the CDR3 is TGCGCCAGCAGCTTGTACCTGACCCTTAACACCGGGGAGCTGTTTTTT. Its protein product is CASSLYLTLNTGELFF.

The chain is built from TRBV2 and TRBJ2-7, with unresolved D. From germline, CDR1 is SNHLY and CDR2 FYNNEI. CDR3 size: 13 residues. V lost 7 bases to trimming and J lost 0 bases, with 10 bases between them. CDR3 in amino acids: CASNRKSSYEQYF. DNA of the CDR3: TGTGCCAGCAATAGGAAGAGCTCCTACGAGCAGTACTTC.

V is TRBV23-1 and J is TRBJ1-2; maybe TRBD1 (6 bases). Being an ORF, TRBV23-1 has a function that is uncertain. This CDR3 has 16 residues. Trimming cost V 4 bases and J 7 bases, with 22 bases left between them. This chain's CDR3 is CASSRKTNLQGSGYTF. CDR3 sequence (DNA): TGCGCCAGCAGTCGCAAAACAAATTTACAGGGCTCTGGCTACACCTTC.

This clone was counted only a few times. The rearrangement links TRBV12-1 to TRBJ1-2; TRBD1 is the table's D call, not checked against the DNA. TRBV12-1 is termed a pseudogene. The CDR3 is 17 amino acids. The CDR3 sequence is CASSSVAALDRGGGYTF. CDR3 sequence (DNA): TGTGCCAGCAGCTCAGTCGCGGCGCTGGACAGGGGGGGTGGCTACACCTTC.

The rearrangement joins TRBV19 to TRBJ2-7; D is undetermined. The CDR3 consists of 14 residues. Trimming shortened V by 6 bases and J by 1 base, and 13 bases separated the two germline ends. Germline CDR1 LNHDA, CDR2 SQIVND (reference sequence). The CDR3 nucleotides read TGTGCCAGTAGGTCGGTGAGCCATTCCTACGAGCAGTACTTC. It is translated as CASRSVSHSYEQYF.

The chain has TRBV5-1 and TRBJ1-4; 11 bases agree with TRBD1. CDR3 size: 15 residues. Germline values: CDR1 SGHRS, CDR2 YFSETQ. V lost 1 base, J lost 7 bases, and 3 bases stayed unmatched. The CDR3 region has the DNA TGCGCCAGCAGCTTGCCCGGGACAGGGGGTGAAAAACTGTTTTTT. Amino acid sequence: CASSLPGTGGEKLFF.

The V and J genes are TRBV5-1 and TRBJ2-4; D assignment may be TRBD1 or TRBD2 (5 bases each). Germline CDR1 SGHRS, CDR2 YFSETQ. The CDR3 consists of 15 residues. V was pared by 4 bases and J by 7 bases, with 18 bases between. DNA of the CDR3: TGCGCCAGCAGCCAGGAAATGGGACGGCTCAACATTCAGTACTTC. It specifies CASSQEMGRLNIQYF.

J is TRBJ2-3 and V is TRBV11-2, with D unclear. CDR3 length: 12 amino acids. The V gene lost 5 bases and the J gene lost 2 bases, with 5 bases spanning the gap. Germline CDR1 and CDR2: SGHAT and FQNNGV. CDR3 residues: CASSELTDTQYF. CDR3 bases: TGTGCCAGCAGCGAACTCACAGATACGCAGTATTTT.

This chain links TRBV28 with TRBJ1-1; 7 nucleotides align to TRBD1. The CDR3 has 12 residues. Trimming cost V 4 bases and J 7 bases; bases outside gene matches: 3. Germline CDR1 and CDR2: MDHEN and SYDVKM. The CDR3 coding sequence is TGTGCCAGCAGTTCCTGGACAGGTGAAGCTTTCTTT. Its translation: CASSSWTGEAFF.

This chain links TRBV7-2 with TRBJ2-7, with D unresolved. Trimming took 4 bases from V and 9 from J, leaving 10 bases between them. The CDR3 runs 11 residues. From germline, CDR1 is SGHTA and CDR2 FQGNSA. CDR3 residues: CASSSTYRQYF. DNA of the CDR3: TGTGCCAGCAGCTCCACGTATAGGCAGTACTTC.

The rearrangement uses TRBV6-6 and TRBJ2-1; D possibly corresponds to TRBD2 (5 bases). The CDR3 runs 14 residues. In germline, CDR1 is MNHNY, CDR2 SVGAGI (reference sequence). V was shortened by 2 bases and J by 8 bases, with 13 bases between the two germline ends. The CDR3 spells CASSYGERADEQFF. The CDR3 DNA sequence: TGTGCCAGCAGTTACGGTGAGAGGGCGGATGAGCAGTTCTTC.

This chain connects TRBV28 to TRBJ2-2; 8 positions agree with TRBD2. Losses at the gene ends were 3 bases for V and 0 bases for J; bases not matched to a gene: 3. Germline assignment: CDR1 MDHEN and CDR2 SYDVKM. The CDR3 runs 16 residues. The chain's CDR3 is CASSFGGASNTGELFF. The CDR3 DNA reads TGTGCCAGCAGTTTCGGGGGGGCATCGAACACCGGGGAGCTGTTTTTT.

V and J are TRBV10-2 and TRBJ2-3; TRBD2 agrees at 13 bases. V shed 10 bases and J 5 bases; nucleotides not matched to a gene: 12. Germline CDR1 reads WSHSY; CDR2 reads SAAADI. CDR3 length equals 16 residues. CDR3 in DNA: TGCGCCACCGCGAACCAACTAGCGGGAGGGGGAGATACGCAGTATTTT. Translation: CATANQLAGGGDTQYF.

The V call is TRBV5-1, the J call TRBJ2-7, with D possibly being TRBD1 or TRBD2 (5 bases each). Between the trimmed V and J ends, which lost 0 bases and 3 bases, there was a span of 19 bases. Germline V gives CDR1 SGHRS, CDR2 YFSETQ. The CDR3 is 17 residues long. CDR3 sequence reads: CASSLGGPGSLFYEQYF. The CDR3 nucleotides are TGCGCCAGCAGCTTGGGGGGACCCGGGTCCTTGTTCTACGAGCAGTACTTC.

CDR3 coding DNA: TGTGCCAGTAGTCTGACAGGGCGGCAGCCCCAGCATTTT. This translates into CASSLTGRQPQHF. The genes are TRBV19 and TRBJ1-5; TRBD1 agrees at 7 bases. CDR3 length: 13 amino acids. Unmatched junction bases numbered 5, after V lost 5 bases and J lost 7 bases. Germline-derived CDR1 and CDR2 are LNHDA and SQIVND (reference sequence).